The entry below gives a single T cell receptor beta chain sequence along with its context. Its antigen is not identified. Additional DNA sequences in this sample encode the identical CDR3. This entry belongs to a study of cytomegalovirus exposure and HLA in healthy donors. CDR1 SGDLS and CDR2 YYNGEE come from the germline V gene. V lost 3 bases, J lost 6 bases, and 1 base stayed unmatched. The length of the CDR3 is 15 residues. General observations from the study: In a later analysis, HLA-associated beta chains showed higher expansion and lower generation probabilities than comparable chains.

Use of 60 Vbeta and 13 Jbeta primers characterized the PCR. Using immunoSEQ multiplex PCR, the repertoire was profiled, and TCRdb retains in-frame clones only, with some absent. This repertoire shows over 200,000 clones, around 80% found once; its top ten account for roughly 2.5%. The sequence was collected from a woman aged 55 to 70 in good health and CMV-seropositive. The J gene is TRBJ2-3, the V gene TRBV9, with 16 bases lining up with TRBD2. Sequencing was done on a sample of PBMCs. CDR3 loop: CASSAGLAGGDTQYF. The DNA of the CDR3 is TGTGCCAGCAGCGCGGGACTAGCGGGAGGGGATACGCAGTATTTT.